Included here is one TCR beta chain sequence, with context. Trimming cost V 10 bases and J 6 bases, with 10 bases left between them. CDR3 length equals 10 residues. CDR1 and CDR2 (germline): MNHEY, SMNVEV (reference sequence). These data originate in a study of blood T cell repertoires in COVID-19. Study overall: Collection of acute and convalescent COVID-19 samples took place in the United States, Italy and Spain.

How the authors handled the data: Estimation of nucleated cell counts was performed using reference gene primer amplification. Sequenced by immunoSEQ multiplex PCR; TCRdb stores in-frame clones only, minus some. V, J and clone size reflect that table, while D and trimming were determined from the DNA. The table lists about 68,000 clones, approximately 89% of them singletons, with approximately 2.4% in the top ten. This receptor was taken from a man aged 50-59 years with COVID-19, enrolled during active disease. The sample consisted of peripheral blood. V is TRBV27 and J is TRBJ2-7; D perhaps matches TRBD1 (6 bases). CDR3 amino acids: CAKQGCEQYF. The CDR3 bases are TGTGCCAAACAGGGATGCGAGCAGTACTTC.